The 16 T cell receptor beta chains reported below all come from one sample, sequenced in a study of chemoradiotherapy in HPV16-positive cancers. Profiled with immunoSEQ multiplex PCR; TCRdb holds only in-frame clones, not every one. The sample lists over 10,000 clones, 89% occurring once. Sample: blood, taken from a patient who underwent chemoradiotherapy. These receptor sequences come from a human donor with HPV-associated anogenital cancer.

V gene TRBV28 combines with J gene TRBJ1-4; the match to TRBD1 covers 7 bases. CDR1 MDHEN and CDR2 SYDVKM come from the germline V gene. The trim removed 7 bases at V and 10 bases at J, leaving 9 bases unmatched. The CDR3 contains 13 residues. The CDR3 sequence: CASTWEGAGKLFF. The CDR3 DNA is TGTGCCAGCACCTGGGAGGGGGCAGGAAAACTGTTTTTT.

This sequence joins TRBV5-1 and TRBJ2-7, with no clear D. Germline V CDR1 and CDR2: SGHRS, YFSETQ. The V and J ends lost 0 bases and 2 bases respectively, with 9 bases between them. This CDR3 is 14 amino acids long. CDR3 amino acids: CASSLGPKAYEQYF. As DNA, the CDR3 is TGCGCCAGCAGCTTGGGACCGAAAGCCTACGAGCAGTACTTC.

This clone was counted only a few times. The chain joins TRBV5-8 to TRBJ2-1, with unresolved D. The germline V gene has CDR1 SGHTS and CDR2 YDEGEE. Trimming removed 9 bases at V and 0 bases at J, with 16 bases between. The CDR3 loop spans 15 amino acids. CDR3 sequence reads: CATPFGSFSYNEQFF. CDR3 bases: TGTGCCACCCCATTCGGATCTTTCTCCTACAATGAGCAGTTCTTC.

The rearrangement uses TRBV27 and TRBJ2-1; 14 bases align to TRBD2. This CDR3 contains 16 residues. Trimming cost V 6 bases and J 10 bases; bases outside gene matches: 11. The germline gives CDR1 MNHEY, CDR2 SMNVEV (reference sequence). The CDR3 DNA reads as TGTGCCAGCAGCTTTAGACTAGCGGGAGGGCCGGGCGAGCAGTTCTTC. It codes for CASSFRLAGGPGEQFF.

The chain links TRBV5-6 to TRBJ2-3, with D perhaps matching TRBD2 (5 bases). The ends were cut back, 4 bases at V and 8 bases at J, with 14 bases in the middle. The length of the CDR3 is 13 residues. From germline, CDR1 is SGHDT and CDR2 YYEEEE. This CDR3 reads CASSTPPLVTQYF. The DNA for the CDR3 is TGTGCCAGCAGCACCCCACCACTAGTTACGCAGTATTTT. The full variable domain, rest sourced from reference TRBV5-6 and TRBJ2-3, is DAGVTQSPTHLIKTRGQQVTLRCSPKSGHDTVSWYQQALGQGPQFIFQYYEEEERQRGNFPDRFSGHQFPNYSSELNVNALLLGDSALYLCASSTPPLVTQYFGPGTRLTVL.

A few counts support this clone. The V gene is TRBV29-1, the J gene TRBJ2-7; a weak D match, TRBD2 (6 bases). The CDR3 totals 13 residues. Germline lookup yields CDR1 SQVTM and CDR2 ANQGSEA. V was shortened by 7 bases and J by 3 bases, with 16 bases between the two germline ends. As DNA, the CDR3 is TGCAGCGCCACGGGTAGCGGCTACTACGAGCAGTACTTC. Translation gives CSATGSGYYEQYF.

The chain carries TRBV11-3 and TRBJ2-1; unclear D gene. Germline V gene data show CDR1 as SGHNT and CDR2 as YENEEA. V was cut by 5 bases and J by 9 bases, with 17 bases left in between. The CDR3 length is 14 residues. The CDR3 reads CASSPYSSSGEQFF. DNA of the CDR3: TGTGCCAGCAGCCCGTACTCCTCCAGTGGTGAGCAGTTCTTC.

This clone occurred once. The V call is TRBV6-5, the J call TRBJ2-4, with D possibly being TRBD1 (6 bases). Germline-derived CDR1 and CDR2 are MNHEY and SVGAGI. V was trimmed by 4 bases and J by 0 bases, leaving 10 bases between them. The CDR3 has 15 amino acids. This CDR3 reads CASSSQGTAKNIQYF. The CDR3 DNA reads TGTGCCAGCAGTTCGCAGGGGACAGCCAAAAACATTCAGTACTTC.

This clone was picked up one time. V usage is TRBV4-1 and J usage is TRBJ1-1, with a tentative D call TRBD1 (5 bases). The CDR3 has 15 residues. The V gene's germline CDR1 is MGHRA and CDR2 YSYEKL. The ends were cut back, 3 bases at V and 7 bases at J, with 18 bases in the middle. Here the CDR3 reads CASSHPGTPKGEAFF. CDR3 nucleotides: TGCGCCAGCAGCCACCCCGGGACCCCAAAGGGTGAAGCTTTCTTT.

The chain's CDR3 is CASSFPGVAKNIQYF. DNA for the CDR3: TGTGCCAGCAGTTTCCCAGGGGTTGCCAAAAACATTCAGTACTTC. This sequence joins TRBV28 and TRBJ2-4, with D perhaps matching TRBD1 (6 bases). Trimming took off 3 bases at V and 1 base at J, with 10 bases between the two ends. CDR1 is MDHEN and CDR2 is SYDVKM in the germline V gene. The CDR3 is 15 residues long.

This chain joins TRBV10-3 and TRBJ2-2, with D perhaps matching TRBD1 (5 bases). V was cut by 4 bases and J by 0 bases, with 6 bases left in between. From germline, CDR1 is ENHRY and CDR2 SYGVKD. CDR3 length: 14 amino acids. The DNA for the CDR3 is TGTGCCATCAGTGGACAGACGAACACCGGGGAGCTGTTTTTT. This translates into CAISGQTNTGELFF.

This chain joins TRBV18 and TRBJ1-1; D is ambiguous. The V gene's germline CDR1 is KGHSH and CDR2 LQKENI. Deletions cut 2 bases from V and 1 base from J, with 5 bases between. CDR3 length equals 13 residues. CDR3 DNA sequence: TGTGCCAGCTCACCAACTCGGAACACTGAAGCTTTCTTT. Residues: CASSPTRNTEAFF. The full variable domain, in which reference TRBV18 and TRBJ1-1 provide the parts outside the CDR3, is NAGVMQNPRHLVRRRGQEARLRCSPMKGHSHVYWYRQLPEEGLKFMVYLQKENIIDESGMPKERFSAEFPKEGPSILRIQQVVRGDSAAYFCASSPTRNTEAFFGQGTRLTVV.

The rearrangement joins TRBV2 to TRBJ1-1; D remains ambiguous. The V gene's germline CDR1 is SNHLY and CDR2 FYNNEI. This CDR3 has 15 amino acids. The V and J ends lost 7 bases and 1 base respectively, with 16 bases between them. The CDR3 region is CASNPDGRSNTEAFF. CDR3 DNA: TGTGCCAGCAATCCAGATGGGCGGTCGAACACTGAAGCTTTCTTT. The entire variable domain, with the rest obtained from reference TRBV2 and TRBJ1-1, is as follows: EPEVTQTPSHQVTQMGQEVILRCVPISNHLYFYWYRQILGQKVEFLVSFYNNEISEKSEIFDDQFSVERPDGSNFTLKIRSTKLEDSAMYFCASNPDGRSNTEAFFGQGTRLTVV.

The chain links TRBV6-5 to TRBJ2-1; 9 bases are a match to TRBD2. V lost 0 bases, J lost 8 bases, and 8 bases stayed unmatched. Germline V CDR1 and CDR2: MNHEY, SVGAGI. CDR3 length equals 16 residues. DNA for the CDR3: TGTGCCAGCAGTTACTCCAGTAGCGGGAGTAGCGATGAGCAGTTCTTC. Translated: CASSYSSSGSSDEQFF.

This clone appeared a single time. The CDR3 reads CASSYSGENSPLHF. CDR3 bases: TGTGCCAGCAGTTACTCAGGGGAGAATTCACCCCTCCACTTT. This chain links TRBV6-5 with TRBJ1-6; a weak D match, TRBD1 (5 bases). Germline V gives CDR1 MNHEY, CDR2 SVGAGI. Trimming cost V 0 bases and J 7 bases, with 7 bases left between them. The CDR3 consists of 14 residues.

This clone was seen a single time. The chain employs TRBV27 and TRBJ2-3; 9 nucleotides align to TRBD1. In germline, CDR1 is MNHEY, CDR2 SMNVEV (reference sequence). The CDR3 has 15 residues. Trimming removed 3 bases from V and 0 bases from J; junction bases left unmatched: 1. CDR3: CASSFGTGSTDTQYF. The CDR3 nucleotides read TGTGCCAGCAGTTTCGGGACAGGGAGCACAGATACGCAGTATTTT.